These 3 T cell receptor beta chains share one sample of origin, sequenced in a study of early T cells in non-severe SARS-CoV-2 infection (dated by TCRdb to 2020 to 2022). Library creation used 5' RACE. TCRdb shows the sequencer as NextSeq 500. TCRdb's own reprocessing of the public reads used fastp at Q25 and MiXCR and kept productive beta chains. Rows with one shared CDR3 protein collapse into an entry with the most common genes and DNA. This sample lists 95,000 to 150,000 distinct CDR3 sequences; 15% were detected once. The ten largest clones take up 20% to 25% of the sample. Material for sequencing was whole blood. The receptor source for this set is an adult who was a healthcare worker with PCR-confirmed SARS-CoV-2 infection or an uninfected control (not recorded which).

This clonotype was seen a few times. This rearrangement joins TRBV3-1 to TRBJ2-4, with D unresolved. The CDR3 contains 17 residues. V lost 2 bases and J 0 bases, leaving 14 bases between the germline ends. In germline, CDR1 is LGHDT, CDR2 YNNKEL (reference sequence). CDR3 loop: CASSQRGAGLAKNIQYF. The DNA of the CDR3 is TGTGCCAGCAGCCAACGAGGAGCCGGGTTAGCCAAAAACATTCAGTACTTC.

About this clonotype: Because it lacks the conserved phenylalanine or tryptophan at the end, this CDR3 is likely a read error. This chain links TRBV6-6 with TRBJ2-2; 7 bases are shared with TRBD2. The V and J ends lost 5 bases and 4 bases, in that order; junction bases with no gene match: 4. This CDR3 has 14 residues. Per germline, CDR1 MNHNY and CDR2 SVGAGI (reference sequence). DNA for the CDR3: TGTGCCAGCAGTAAACTAGCGACCACCGGGGAGCTGTTTCTT. It codes for CASSKLATTGELFL.

This clonotype was detected a few times. CDR3 nucleotide sequence: TGTGCCAGCAACACCGGGGCGTCCGAAACTGAAGCTTTCTTT. Its protein product is CASNTGASETEAFF. This sequence joins TRBV7-2 and TRBJ1-1; perhaps TRBD1 as D (5 bases). Germline V CDR1 and CDR2: SGHTA, FQGNSA. This CDR3 spans 14 amino acids. Trimming took 7 bases from V and 5 from J, leaving 17 bases between them.